The present T cell receptor beta chain was sequenced within a study of blood T cell repertoires in COVID-19. Whole-study context: PBMCs, B-cell-depleted T cells, or T cells were the source of the cDNA or gDNA that made up the material.

Original analysis: Estimation of nucleated cell counts was performed using reference gene primer amplification. Sequenced by immunoSEQ multiplex PCR; TCRdb stores in-frame clones only, minus some. The V and J calls and the clone size are those of that table, but D and trimming were determined from the DNA. The table has around 99,000 clones, about four fifths seen once. Sequencing was carried out using peripheral blood. The origin of this receptor is a man between 65 and 80 years old with acute or convalescent COVID-19.

The chain's CDR3 is CASSPRTGEYGYTF. CDR3 DNA sequence: TGTGCCAGCAGTCCCCGGACAGGCGAATATGGCTACACCTTC. V is TRBV6-6 and J is TRBJ1-2; TRBD1 matches 7 bases. The CDR3 runs 14 residues. Germline V gene data show CDR1 as MNHNY and CDR2 as SVGAGI (reference sequence). Losses at the gene ends were 5 bases for V and 5 bases for J; bases not matched to a gene: 8.